Below, 18 T cell receptor beta chains from the same sample are listed, as sequenced in a study of shared T cell receptors in the human thymus. Clones were read by immunoSEQ multiplex PCR, and TCRdb kept only the in-frame ones, dropping some. The sample records about 660,000 clones, over 75% being singletons. In addition, the sample was reused for a study of human thymus T cells.

The sequencing sample was made of thymocytes. The origin of the receptors is a boy in the first two years of life with a congenital heart defect.

The rearrangement uses TRBV19 and TRBJ1-1; D gene uncertain. Per the germline V gene, CDR1 is LNHDA and CDR2 is SQIVND (reference sequence). V lost 3 bases, J lost 1 base, and 9 bases lay in between. The CDR3 spans 14 residues. The DNA of the CDR3 is TGTGCCAGTAGTATTTGGAGGTCGAACACTGAAGCTTTCTTT. Protein sequence: CASSIWRSNTEAFF.

This chain connects TRBV12-5 to TRBJ2-3; 7 bases match TRBD2. The CDR3 runs 20 residues. Germline lookup yields CDR1 LGHNT and CDR2 FRNRAP. V shed 3 bases and J 0 bases; nucleotides not matched to a gene: 18. CDR3 region: CASGFNSGGEGGSSTDTQYF. The CDR3, as DNA: TGTGCTAGTGGTTTCAATTCGGGAGGAGAGGGCGGTTCTAGCACAGATACGCAGTATTTT.

This chain joins TRBV28 and TRBJ2-5; 11 nucleotides line up with TRBD2. The germline V gene encodes CDR1 MDHEN and CDR2 SYDVKM. Trimming at V came to 4 bases and at J to 5 bases, leaving 15 bases not matched to a gene. The CDR3 covers 18 residues. The CDR3 nucleotides are TGTGCCAGCAGTTCCGCCCTATTAGCGGGAGGGCCCAGGGAGACCCAGTACTTC. Amino acid sequence: CASSSALLAGGPRETQYF.

The V call is TRBV25-1, the J call TRBJ2-5, with D unclear. The CDR3 has 17 residues. Trimming pared 1 base from V and 1 base from J, leaving 16 bases between. CDR1 MGHDK and CDR2 SYGVNS come from the germline V gene. CDR3 bases: TGTGCCAGCAGTGAATTCCCCCCGCGGCCCTCCCAAGAGACCCAGTACTTC. The encoded protein is CASSEFPPRPSQETQYF.

This clone was seen only once. The chain has TRBV4-3 and TRBJ1-3, with 9 positions matching TRBD1. The CDR3 is made up of 20 amino acids. The V segment lost 0 bases and the J segment 3 bases; nucleotides outside the gene matches: 15. CDR1 is LGHNA, CDR2 YSLEER, per germline. The CDR3 is CASSQEPRTGEQACGNTIYF. In DNA, the CDR3 is TGCGCCAGCAGCCAAGAACCCCGGACAGGGGAACAAGCTTGTGGAAACACCATATATTTT.

The rearrangement joins TRBV4-2 to TRBJ2-1; TRBD2 matches at 8 bases. V shed 3 bases, J shed 1 base, and the junction held 8 bases outside the gene matches. CDR1 is LGHNA, CDR2 YNFKEQ, per germline. CDR3 size: 17 residues. The CDR3 nucleotides are TGTGCCAGCAGCCAGACCCGGGAGCGGGGGTCCTACAATGAGCAGTTCTTC. Translating it yields CASSQTRERGSYNEQFF.

The chain links TRBV5-4 to TRBJ2-1, with 12 bases lining up with TRBD2. The CDR3 consists of 16 residues. Trimming at V came to 2 bases and at J to 7 bases, leaving 7 bases not matched to a gene. Germline loops: CDR1 SGHNT, CDR2 YYREEE (reference sequence). Written as DNA, the CDR3 is TGTGCCAGCAGCTTCCTCACTAGCGGGAGGAGGAATGAGCAGTTCTTC. The encoded protein is CASSFLTSGRRNEQFF.

V gene TRBV7-2 combines with J gene TRBJ1-5; 7 bases line up with TRBD1. The CDR3 loop spans 16 amino acids. The junction had 10 bases not matched to a gene; V was cut back by 4 bases and J by 4 bases. Germline V gives CDR1 SGHTA, CDR2 FQGNSA. CDR3 region: CASSYGQASPNQPQHF. In DNA, the CDR3 is TGTGCCAGCAGCTATGGACAGGCCTCTCCTAATCAGCCCCAGCATTTT.

The chain recombines TRBV4-3 with TRBJ2-2; D may be TRBD2 (6 bases). V was shortened by 0 bases and J by 5 bases, with 16 bases between the two germline ends. CDR3 length: 17 amino acids. Germline CDR1 and CDR2: LGHNA and YSLEER. The CDR3 DNA reads as TGCGCCAGCAGCCAAGATATTCCGGCGGCGGGAACCGGGGAGCTGTTTTTT. Amino acids: CASSQDIPAAGTGELFF.

The chain has TRBV27 and TRBJ2-1, with D unresolved. The germline V gene has CDR1 MNHEY and CDR2 SMNVEV (reference sequence). Between the trimmed V and J ends, which lost 2 bases and 6 bases, there was a span of 20 bases. The CDR3 extends over 17 amino acids. This CDR3 is CASSLIVGSNRCNEQFF. For the CDR3, the DNA is TGTGCCAGCAGTTTAATCGTCGGGTCGAATAGGTGCAATGAGCAGTTCTTC.

This sequence joins TRBV30 and TRBJ2-7; perhaps TRBD2 as D (6 bases). The CDR3 runs 15 residues. The germline gives CDR1 GTSNPN, CDR2 SVGIG (reference sequence). The V and J ends lost 4 bases and 3 bases respectively, with 19 bases between them. Here the CDR3 reads CAWNRGSPEGYEQYF. CDR3 in DNA: TGTGCCTGGAATCGGGGGAGTCCGGAGGGCTACGAGCAGTACTTC.

V gene TRBV10-2 combines with J gene TRBJ2-7, with TRBD2 matching over 7 bases. The CDR3 totals 16 residues. The trim removed 3 bases at V and 4 bases at J, leaving 12 bases unmatched. The germline V gene encodes CDR1 WSHSY and CDR2 SAAADI. CDR3 nucleotides: TGCGCCAGCAGTGAAGGCCCAGCGGGATCCGGTTACGAGCAGTACTTC. Translated: CASSEGPAGSGYEQYF.

V and J are TRBV6-1 and TRBJ1-1; tentatively, D is TRBD1 (5 bases). Looked up from germline, CDR1 is MNHNS and CDR2 is SASEGT. V shed 10 bases and J shed 4 bases, with 16 bases lying between them. This CDR3 contains 13 residues. CDR3 DNA: TGTGCCACCAAGGCGGTGCAGGGCACTGAAGCTTTCTTT. Translating it yields CATKAVQGTEAFF.

The V gene is TRBV27, the J gene TRBJ1-1; 7 nucleotides match TRBD1. The CDR3 is 15 residues long. From germline, CDR1 is MNHEY and CDR2 SMNVEV (reference sequence). V shed 5 bases, J shed 1 base, and the junction held 7 bases outside the gene matches. The chain's CDR3 is CASSQRPGGNTEAFF. The CDR3, as DNA: TGTGCCAGCAGTCAGAGGCCAGGGGGGAACACTGAAGCTTTCTTT.

The chain couples TRBV2 to TRBJ2-2; 8 bases fit TRBD1. The germline V gene has CDR1 SNHLY and CDR2 FYNNEI. With V trimmed by 6 bases and J by 4 bases, 10 bases remained unmatched. The CDR3 consists of 16 residues. The CDR3 sequence is CASSGQGEGTTGELFF. The CDR3 nucleotides are TGTGCCAGCAGCGGACAGGGAGAGGGGACCACCGGGGAGCTGTTTTTT.

The rearrangement uses TRBV5-1 and TRBJ2-3; 9 nucleotides align to TRBD2. V lost 4 bases, J lost 6 bases, and 12 bases stayed unmatched. This CDR3 has 16 residues. CDR1 and CDR2 (germline): SGHRS, YFSETQ. The CDR3 region is CASSVGAGGPFDTQYF. The CDR3 DNA is TGCGCCAGCAGCGTAGGAGCGGGAGGCCCTTTTGATACGCAGTATTTT.

The chain has TRBV7-2 and TRBJ1-5; 11 nucleotides align to TRBD1. With 5 bases clipped from V and 4 bases from J, the junction kept 4 bases outside the gene matches. The CDR3 is 15 residues long. Germline assignment: CDR1 SGHTA and CDR2 FQGNSA. The CDR3 region is CASSRDRGTNQPQHF. CDR3 sequence (DNA): TGTGCCAGCAGCCGGGACAGGGGGACTAATCAGCCCCAGCATTTT.

The rearrangement joins TRBV6-1 to TRBJ2-7, with D possibly being TRBD1 (5 bases). The germline gives CDR1 MNHNS, CDR2 SASEGT. CDR3 length: 13 residues. With 0 bases removed from V and 4 bases from J, the gap between germline ends came to 7 bases. In DNA form, the CDR3 reads TGTGCCAGCAGTGAAGCGCACAGGTACGAGCAGTACTTC. Translation gives CASSEAHRYEQYF.